This T cell receptor beta chain was obtained from a study of cytomegalovirus exposure and HLA in healthy donors. Sequencing was performed with immunoSEQ multiplex PCR; in TCRdb, only in-frame clones are kept and a portion is missing. The repertoire consists of approximately 300,000 clones, with around 90% occurring once and the leading ten covering approximately 1.1%. The CDR3 is 14 residues long. Trimming took off 2 bases at V and 8 bases at J, with 13 bases between the two ends. CDR1 is SGHDT, CDR2 YYEEEE, per germline. The chain couples TRBV5-6 to TRBJ1-4, with a possible D match to TRBD1 (6 bases). Sequencing was performed on PBMCs. This receptor was identified in a woman in her twenties or thirties in good health and CMV-seropositive. The CDR3 nucleotides are TGTGCCAGCAGCTTCGGCCAGGGGCGCGAAAAACTGTTTTTT. The encoded protein is CASSFGQGREKLFF. The whole variable domain, remainder taken from reference TRBV5-6 and TRBJ1-4, is DAGVTQSPTHLIKTRGQQVTLRCSPKSGHDTVSWYQQALGQGPQFIFQYYEEEERQRGNFPDRFSGHQFPNYSSELNVNALLLGDSALYLCASSFGQGREKLFFGSGTQLSVL.